Included here is one T cell receptor beta chain sequence, with context. Its specificity is unknown. Other nucleotide sequences in the sample specify the same CDR3. The data are from a study of shared clonotypes between healthy human individuals. It was CD45RO-negative cells, positively selected for CCR7, that made up naive CD8 cells, with terminally differentiated effector memory CD45RA+ cells excluded. Assay: immunoSEQ multiplex PCR; the TCRdb copy retains only in-frame clones and omits some. The sample yields around 700,000 clones, about 90% seen once. Germline CDR1 is SGHDT and CDR2 is YYEEEE. Trimming shortened V by 2 bases and J by 3 bases, and 9 bases separated the two germline ends. The CDR3 sequence is 13 residues long. The study, taken as a whole, reports: The naive CD4 repertoires of several donors were compared, and around 4.9% of clonotypes were shared. A small donor pool kept down the genetic and exposure-history diversity that was represented.

This sequence was found in a man younger than 45 in good health. The V and J genes are TRBV5-6 and TRBJ2-7; D is uncertain. Specimen: naive CD8+ T cells sorted from blood. CDR3 coding DNA: TGTGCCAGCAGCTTAGGCGGCGGCTACGAGCAGTACTTC. Encoded protein: CASSLGGGYEQYF.